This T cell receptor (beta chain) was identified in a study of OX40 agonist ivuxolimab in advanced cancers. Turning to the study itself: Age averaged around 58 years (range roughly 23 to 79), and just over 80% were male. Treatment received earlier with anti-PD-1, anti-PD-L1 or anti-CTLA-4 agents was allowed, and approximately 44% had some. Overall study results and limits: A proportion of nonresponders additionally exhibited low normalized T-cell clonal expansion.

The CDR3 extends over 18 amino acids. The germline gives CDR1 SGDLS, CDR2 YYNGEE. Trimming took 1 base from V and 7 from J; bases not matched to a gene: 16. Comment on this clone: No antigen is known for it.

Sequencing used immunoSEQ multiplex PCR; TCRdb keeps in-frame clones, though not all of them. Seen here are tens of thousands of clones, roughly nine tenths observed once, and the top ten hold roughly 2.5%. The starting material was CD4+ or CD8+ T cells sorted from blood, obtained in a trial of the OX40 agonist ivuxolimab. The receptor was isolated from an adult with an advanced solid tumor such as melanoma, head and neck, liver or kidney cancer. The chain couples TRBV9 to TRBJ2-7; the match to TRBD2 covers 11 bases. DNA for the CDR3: TGTGCCAGCAGCGTATCTCCCTCGTTAACTAGCGGGAGAGGGGAGCAGTACTTC. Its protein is CASSVSPSLTSGRGEQYF. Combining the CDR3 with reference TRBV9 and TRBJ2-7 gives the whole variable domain DSGVTQTPKHLITATGQRVTLRCSPRSGDLSVYWYQQSLDQGLQFLIQYYNGEERAKGNILERFSAQQFPDLHSELNLSSLELGDSALYFCASSVSPSLTSGRGEQYFGPGTRLTVT.